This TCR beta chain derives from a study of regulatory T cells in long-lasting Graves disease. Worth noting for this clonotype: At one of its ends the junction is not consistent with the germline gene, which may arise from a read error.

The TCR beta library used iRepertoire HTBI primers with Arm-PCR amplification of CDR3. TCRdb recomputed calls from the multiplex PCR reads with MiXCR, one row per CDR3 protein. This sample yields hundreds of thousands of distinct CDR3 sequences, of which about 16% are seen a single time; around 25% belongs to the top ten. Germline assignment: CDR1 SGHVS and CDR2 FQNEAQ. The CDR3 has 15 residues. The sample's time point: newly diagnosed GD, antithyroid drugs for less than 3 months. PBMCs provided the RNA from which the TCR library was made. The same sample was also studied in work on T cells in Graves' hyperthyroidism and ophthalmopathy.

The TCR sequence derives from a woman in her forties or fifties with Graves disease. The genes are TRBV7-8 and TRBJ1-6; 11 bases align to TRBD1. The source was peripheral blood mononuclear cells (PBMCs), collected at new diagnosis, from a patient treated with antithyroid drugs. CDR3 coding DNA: TGTGCCAGCAACTTAGATGGACAGGGGGCCTCACCCCTCCACTTT. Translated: CASNLDGQGASPLHF.